The rows below give T cell receptor beta chains drawn from one sample of a study of blood T cell repertoires in COVID-19. Assay: immunoSEQ multiplex PCR; the TCRdb copy retains only in-frame clones and omits some. The data show over 200,000 clones, roughly 77% seen once. Sequencing was performed on PBMCs or T cells enriched from blood (not recorded which). The receptors derive from a man between 35 and 55 years old who had recovered from COVID-19. Each CDR3 is given with its conserved first and last residue. A D gene is named only where the DNA matches it firmly. The size field is filled for only some rows; it gives once, few, many or a size class.

v_call: TRBV30
j_call: TRBJ2-3
clone_size: .
d_call: .
cdr3_nt: TGTGCCTGGAGTGTGACATTCACTGGAGATACGCAGTATTTT
cdr3_aa: CAWSVTFTGDTQYF

v_call: TRBV5-4
j_call: TRBJ1-2
clone_size: .
d_call: .
cdr3_nt: TGTGCCAGCAGCTTTGGGGAGAGCTATGGCTACACCTTC
cdr3_aa: CASSFGESYGYTF

v_call: TRBV29-1
j_call: TRBJ2-1
clone_size: few
d_call: .
cdr3_nt: TGCAGCGCTCGACCACTAACGCCGTCGTACAATGAGCAGTTCTTC
cdr3_aa: CSARPLTPSYNEQFF

v_call: TRBV5-4
j_call: TRBJ2-7
clone_size: once
d_call: TRBD1
cdr3_nt: TGTGCCAGCAGCTCCGGACAGGGCGTCGGCTACGAGCAGTACTTC
cdr3_aa: CASSSGQGVGYEQYF

v_call: TRBV7-2
j_call: TRBJ2-7
clone_size: few
d_call: TRBD2
cdr3_nt: TGTGCCAGCAGCTTAGGTCCGGGACTAGCGGGAGGGTACGAGCAGTACTTC
cdr3_aa: CASSLGPGLAGGYEQYF

v_call: TRBV6-4
j_call: TRBJ2-7
clone_size: .
d_call: TRBD1
cdr3_nt: TGTGCCAGACTAACCCCGGGACAGGGCTACGAGCAGTACTTC
cdr3_aa: CARLTPGQGYEQYF

v_call: TRBV2
j_call: TRBJ2-1
clone_size: .
d_call: .
cdr3_nt: TGTGCCAGCTCCCTTCTGGGGCCTAACTCCTACAATGAGCAGTTCTTC
cdr3_aa: CASSLLGPNSYNEQFF

v_call: TRBV9
j_call: TRBJ2-1
clone_size: .
d_call: .
cdr3_nt: TGTGCCAGCAGCGTCATCGACAGGAGCCCCTACAATGAGCAGTTCTTC
cdr3_aa: CASSVIDRSPYNEQFF

v_call: TRBV5-6
j_call: TRBJ2-2
clone_size: .
d_call: TRBD1
cdr3_nt: TGTGCCAGCAGCCGGGACAGCCTCACCGGGGAGCTGTTTTTT
cdr3_aa: CASSRDSLTGELFF

v_call: TRBV11-2
j_call: TRBJ1-1
clone_size: .
d_call: .
cdr3_nt: TGTGCCAGCAGCTCCAGAGGGGGACCGAACACTGAAGCTTTCTTT
cdr3_aa: CASSSRGGPNTEAFF

v_call: TRBV7-9
j_call: TRBJ2-1
clone_size: once
d_call: TRBD2
cdr3_nt: TGTGCCAGCAGCTTTATCGGGACTAGCGGGCTCTACAATGAGCAGTTCTTC
cdr3_aa: CASSFIGTSGLYNEQFF

v_call: TRBV19
j_call: TRBJ2-3
clone_size: .
d_call: .
cdr3_nt: TGTGCCAGTAGTATCGGTGTGTACACAGATACGCAGTATTTT
cdr3_aa: CASSIGVYTDTQYF

v_call: TRBV27
j_call: TRBJ2-5
clone_size: .
d_call: TRBD1
cdr3_nt: TGTGCCAGCACCGGGACAGGCTATAGGACCCAGTACTTC
cdr3_aa: CASTGTGYRTQYF

v_call: TRBV30
j_call: TRBJ1-1
clone_size: once
d_call: TRBD1
cdr3_nt: TGTGCCTGGAGGCCCGCCAGGGGGCACACTGAAGCTTTCTTT
cdr3_aa: CAWRPARGHTEAFF

v_call: TRBV11-3
j_call: TRBJ2-1
clone_size: .
d_call: .
cdr3_nt: TGTGCCAGCAGCTTAGCGCCGACAGGAAGCCCCAGTGAGCAGTTCTTC
cdr3_aa: CASSLAPTGSPSEQFF

v_call: TRBV27
j_call: TRBJ2-6
clone_size: .
d_call: .
cdr3_nt: TGTGCCAGCAGCCATAGTGGCTCTGGGGCCAACGTCCTGACTTTC
cdr3_aa: CASSHSGSGANVLTF

v_call: TRBV18
j_call: TRBJ2-1
clone_size: .
d_call: TRBD2
cdr3_nt: TGTGCCAGCTCATCCTTAGCGGGATCCTACAATGAGCAGTTCTTC
cdr3_aa: CASSSLAGSYNEQFF

v_call: TRBV4-1
j_call: TRBJ1-4
clone_size: .
d_call: .
cdr3_nt: TGCGCCAGCAGCCAGGACAGATCTAATGAAAAACTGTTTTTT
cdr3_aa: CASSQDRSNEKLFF

v_call: TRBV7-9
j_call: TRBJ2-6
clone_size: .
d_call: .
cdr3_nt: TGTGCCAGCAGCAGAAGAACAGGTTCTGGGGCCAACGTCCTGACTTTC
cdr3_aa: CASSRRTGSGANVLTF

v_call: TRBV27
j_call: TRBJ1-2
clone_size: .
d_call: TRBD1
cdr3_nt: TGTGCCAGCAGACGGACAGGGACCTATGGCTACACCTTC
cdr3_aa: CASRRTGTYGYTF

v_call: TRBV4-1
j_call: TRBJ1-2
clone_size: .
d_call: TRBD1
cdr3_nt: TGCGCCAGCAGCCAAGATTTGGCAGGGGGGTATGGCTACACCTTC
cdr3_aa: CASSQDLAGGYGYTF

v_call: TRBV2
j_call: TRBJ1-3
clone_size: .
d_call: .
cdr3_nt: TGTGCCAGCGACTACTCTGGAAACACCATATATTTT
cdr3_aa: CASDYSGNTIYF

v_call: TRBV13
j_call: TRBJ2-3
clone_size: once
d_call: TRBD2
cdr3_nt: TGTGCCAGCAGCTTAAGGGGACTAGCGGGCACAGATACGCAGTATTTT
cdr3_aa: CASSLRGLAGTDTQYF

v_call: TRBV5-1
j_call: TRBJ1-2
clone_size: .
d_call: TRBD1
cdr3_nt: TGCGCCAGCAGCAAAGACAGGGAAAACTATGGCTACACCTTC
cdr3_aa: CASSKDRENYGYTF

v_call: TRBV2
j_call: TRBJ2-7
clone_size: .
d_call: .
cdr3_nt: TGTGCCAGCAGGGGACAAACCTACGAGCAGTACTTC
cdr3_aa: CASRGQTYEQYF

v_call: TRBV19
j_call: TRBJ2-1
clone_size: .
d_call: TRBD2
cdr3_nt: TGTGCCAGTAGTATGCGTAGCGGGCACAATGAGCAGTTCTTC
cdr3_aa: CASSMRSGHNEQFF

v_call: TRBV9
j_call: TRBJ2-3
clone_size: once
d_call: .
cdr3_nt: TGTGCCAGCAGCCCAGACGGGAGCACAGATACGCAGTATTTT
cdr3_aa: CASSPDGSTDTQYF

v_call: TRBV14
j_call: TRBJ1-2
clone_size: .
d_call: .
cdr3_nt: TGTGCCAGCAGCCAACGAACGGAGGACAGACATGGCTACACCTTC
cdr3_aa: CASSQRTEDRHGYTF

v_call: TRBV28
j_call: TRBJ2-7
clone_size: .
d_call: .
cdr3_nt: TGTGCCAGCAGTGTCCAGGGCTACGAGCAGTACTTC
cdr3_aa: CASSVQGYEQYF

v_call: TRBV4-1
j_call: TRBJ1-1
clone_size: .
d_call: TRBD1
cdr3_nt: TGCGCCAGCAGCCAAGTTTCGACAGGGACTTCCGAAGCTTTCTTT
cdr3_aa: CASSQVSTGTSEAFF

v_call: TRBV14
j_call: TRBJ1-4
clone_size: .
d_call: .
cdr3_nt: TGTGCCAGCAGCCTTCCCAGGGGAGAAAAACTGTTTTTT
cdr3_aa: CASSLPRGEKLFF

v_call: TRBV6-5
j_call: TRBJ1-1
clone_size: .
d_call: .
cdr3_nt: TGTGCCAGCAGATTTGGGGGGACTGAAGCTTTCTTT
cdr3_aa: CASRFGGTEAFF

v_call: TRBV24-1
j_call: TRBJ1-4
clone_size: .
d_call: .
cdr3_nt: TGTGCCACACAGGGAAGAGGTGAAAAACTGTTTTTT
cdr3_aa: CATQGRGEKLFF

v_call: TRBV5-1
j_call: TRBJ2-7
clone_size: .
d_call: TRBD1
cdr3_nt: TGCGCCAGCAGCTTCCAGGGACAGGGGACTCCTGAGCAGTACTTC
cdr3_aa: CASSFQGQGTPEQYF

v_call: TRBV19
j_call: TRBJ1-5
clone_size: few
d_call: .
cdr3_nt: TGTGCCAGTACCCCTTTTGTTATGAGTTTCAATCAGCCCCAGCATTTT
cdr3_aa: CASTPFVMSFNQPQHF

v_call: TRBV18
j_call: TRBJ2-7
clone_size: .
d_call: TRBD1
cdr3_nt: TGTGCCAGCCGTAAGTCGACAGGGTACGAGCAGTACTTC
cdr3_aa: CASRKSTGYEQYF

v_call: TRBV7-9
j_call: TRBJ1-5
clone_size: .
d_call: .
cdr3_nt: TGTGCCAGCAGCTCCCTAGGAGGAGGGCCTCAGGAGCCCCAGCATTTT
cdr3_aa: CASSSLGGGPQEPQHF

v_call: TRBV11-2
j_call: TRBJ1-1
clone_size: .
d_call: .
cdr3_nt: TGTGCCAGCCGAAAAGCGGGGGCGCCCACTGAAGCTTTCTTT
cdr3_aa: CASRKAGAPTEAFF

v_call: TRBV6-5
j_call: TRBJ1-5
clone_size: .
d_call: TRBD1
cdr3_nt: TGTGCCAGCAGTTTTGGACAGGGACCTAATCAGCCCCAGCATTTT
cdr3_aa: CASSFGQGPNQPQHF

v_call: TRBV5-1
j_call: TRBJ1-1
clone_size: .
d_call: .
cdr3_nt: TGCGCCAGCAGCTTGGTAGCGGGGGACATGAACACTGAAGCTTTCTTT
cdr3_aa: CASSLVAGDMNTEAFF

v_call: TRBV5-1
j_call: TRBJ2-1
clone_size: .
d_call: .
cdr3_nt: TGCGCCAGCAGCTCCTTAGGACTGAAGGTGGATGAGCAGTTCTTC
cdr3_aa: CASSSLGLKVDEQFF

v_call: TRBV24-1
j_call: TRBJ2-2
clone_size: .
d_call: TRBD1
cdr3_nt: TGTGCCACCAGTGAGGACAGGGAGGACACCGGGGAGCTGTTTTTT
cdr3_aa: CATSEDREDTGELFF

v_call: TRBV7-6
j_call: TRBJ1-5
clone_size: .
d_call: .
cdr3_nt: TGTGCCAGCAGCTTAGGAGCAGGTAGCAATCAGCCCCAGCATTTT
cdr3_aa: CASSLGAGSNQPQHF

v_call: TRBV5-1
j_call: TRBJ2-3
clone_size: .
d_call: TRBD2
cdr3_nt: TGCGCCAGCAGCTTGACTAGCGGTATAGGTACGCAGTATTTT
cdr3_aa: CASSLTSGIGTQYF

v_call: TRBV21-1
j_call: TRBJ2-2
clone_size: .
d_call: .
cdr3_nt: TGTGCCAGAGTCTTGTCGTGGCTAGCGGGGGGGTTCGCGAACACCGGGGAGCTGTTTTTT
cdr3_aa: CARVLSWLAGGFANTGELFF

v_call: TRBV10-3
j_call: TRBJ1-6
clone_size: .
d_call: .
cdr3_nt: TGTGCCATCAGGTACAGCACCGATAATTCACCCCTCCACTTT
cdr3_aa: CAIRYSTDNSPLHF

v_call: TRBV6-5
j_call: TRBJ2-7
clone_size: .
d_call: .
cdr3_nt: TGTGCCAGCAGCCGCGGACAGTCCTACGAGCAGTACTTC
cdr3_aa: CASSRGQSYEQYF

v_call: TRBV19
j_call: TRBJ2-1
clone_size: few
d_call: .
cdr3_nt: TGTGCCAGTAGTTGGAGGACTGATCAGTTCTTC
cdr3_aa: CASSWRTDQFF

v_call: TRBV4-1
j_call: TRBJ1-2
clone_size: .
d_call: .
cdr3_nt: TGCGCCAGCAGCCCGCCGGGGGACCCTAACTATGGCTACACCTTC
cdr3_aa: CASSPPGDPNYGYTF

v_call: TRBV30
j_call: TRBJ1-3
clone_size: .
d_call: .
cdr3_nt: TGTGCCTGGACACTCAAGGGAAACACCATATATTTT
cdr3_aa: CAWTLKGNTIYF

v_call: TRBV5-5
j_call: TRBJ2-2
clone_size: .
d_call: .
cdr3_nt: TGTGCCAGCAGCCCGCGTACTTCCCTATGGACCGGGGAGCTGTTTTTT
cdr3_aa: CASSPRTSLWTGELFF

v_call: TRBV2
j_call: TRBJ1-6
clone_size: .
d_call: .
cdr3_nt: TGTGCCAGCAGGAGGTCCCATAATTCACCCCTCCACTTT
cdr3_aa: CASRRSHNSPLHF

v_call: TRBV7-9
j_call: TRBJ1-2
clone_size: .
d_call: .
cdr3_nt: TGTGCCAGCAGCTTAGGGCAGGAAGCTAACTATGGCTACACCTTC
cdr3_aa: CASSLGQEANYGYTF

v_call: TRBV12-3/TRBV12-4
j_call: TRBJ1-1
clone_size: .
d_call: TRBD1
cdr3_nt: TGTGCCAGCAGTCTCAGGGGGCTGGCTGAAGCTTTCTTT
cdr3_aa: CASSLRGLAEAFF

v_call: TRBV9
j_call: TRBJ2-5
clone_size: .
d_call: TRBD1
cdr3_nt: TGTGCCAGCAGCGGAGGGGGCAGGGAGACCCAGTACTTC
cdr3_aa: CASSGGGRETQYF

v_call: TRBV3-1/TRBV3-2
j_call: TRBJ1-1
clone_size: .
d_call: TRBD1
cdr3_nt: TGTGCCAGCAGCCAAGTCGCAGGGGGCCGCACTGAAGCTTTCTTT
cdr3_aa: CASSQVAGGRTEAFF

v_call: TRBV19
j_call: TRBJ1-4
clone_size: .
d_call: .
cdr3_nt: TGTGCCAGTTCTCCGGCTCGGGGGTTTAATGAAAAACTGTTTTTT
cdr3_aa: CASSPARGFNEKLFF

v_call: TRBV5-1
j_call: TRBJ1-1
clone_size: .
d_call: .
cdr3_nt: TGCGCCAGCAGCGACAGGACAGATATGAACACTGAAGCTTTCTTT
cdr3_aa: CASSDRTDMNTEAFF

v_call: TRBV5-1
j_call: TRBJ1-2
clone_size: few
d_call: .
cdr3_nt: TGCGCCAGCAGCTTGGGAGAATATGGCTACACCTTC
cdr3_aa: CASSLGEYGYTF

v_call: TRBV11-2
j_call: TRBJ2-5
clone_size: .
d_call: .
cdr3_nt: TGTGCCAGCAGTCAGCAGCGGCAAGAGACCCAGTACTTC
cdr3_aa: CASSQQRQETQYF